This T cell receptor beta chain emerged from a study of blood T cells in healthy people across ages. Unmatched junction bases numbered 10, after V lost 7 bases and J lost 5 bases. Germline CDR1 reads DFQATT; CDR2 reads SNEGSKA (reference sequence). The CDR3 covers 13 residues. With a J-beta primer mix and a sample-barcoded 5' primer, a second PCR ran about 7 to 12 cycles. Every sample produced at least 2.5 million CDR3-containing paired-end reads. From the 5' RACE reads, TCRdb called clonotypes with MiXCR, one entry per CDR3 protein. The profile shows 600,000 or so distinct CDR3 sequences, 25% to 35% of them singletons. This clonotype appeared a few times. Its antigen is as yet unknown. Study-level points and caveats: Age showed a roughly linear inverse relationship with TCR beta diversity per million T cells. Calculation of diversity from one million T cells yielded estimates considered to be underestimates.

This TCR was recovered from an elderly woman in good health. The sample was blood. The chain links TRBV20-1 to TRBJ2-5, with 7 bases identical to TRBD1. CDR3 loop: CSVLQGEKETQYF. For the CDR3, the DNA is TGCAGTGTCCTCCAGGGGGAGAAGGAGACCCAGTACTTC.